This T cell receptor beta chain is drawn from a study of blood T cell repertoires in COVID-19. Study summary: Sites in the United States, Italy and Spain provided acute and convalescent COVID-19 samples. T cells, B-cell-depleted T cells, or PBMCs provided the cDNA or gDNA that served as material.

Method: immunoSEQ multiplex PCR; TCRdb's copy keeps in-frame clones and lacks some. The sample shows some 150,000 clones, over 75% of them seen only once. This clone was seen only once. The sequenced sample was peripheral blood. The sequence was collected from a human donor in a cohort sampled during active COVID-19.

The DNA of the CDR3 is TGCGCCAGCAGCCAAACCCCCCCGGGGGTGGATGAAAAACTGTTTTTT. Amino acid sequence: CASSQTPPGVDEKLFF. This chain joins TRBV5-1 and TRBJ1-4, with D perhaps TRBD1 (5 bases). Germline CDR1 and CDR2: SGHRS and YFSETQ. CDR3 size: 16 residues. V gave up 4 bases and J gave up 6 bases, with 19 bases separating them.